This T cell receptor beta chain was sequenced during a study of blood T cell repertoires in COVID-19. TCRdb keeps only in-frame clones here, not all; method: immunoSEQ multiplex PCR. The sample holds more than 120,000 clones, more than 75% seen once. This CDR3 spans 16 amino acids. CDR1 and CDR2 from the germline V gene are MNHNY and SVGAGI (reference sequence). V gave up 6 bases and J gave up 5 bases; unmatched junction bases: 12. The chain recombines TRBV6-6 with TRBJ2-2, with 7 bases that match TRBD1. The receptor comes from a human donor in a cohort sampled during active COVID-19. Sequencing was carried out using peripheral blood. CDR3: CASSYGSRGPTGELFF. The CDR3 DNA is TGTGCCAGCAGCTACGGATCTAGGGGGCCGACCGGGGAGCTGTTTTTT.